The rows below give T cell receptor beta chains drawn from one sample of a study of T-cell reconstitution after alpha-beta-depleted transplantation in children. TCRdb reprocessed the PCR reads via MiXCR and lists one record per CDR3 protein. The sample lists about 410,000 distinct CDR3 sequences; roughly 20% were seen once. The sample in question was PBMCs from the stem cell graft donor, obtained from the stem cell graft. The receptors originated from a human donor who donated a stem cell graft to a child with acute myeloid leukemia. The CDR3 runs from the conserved cysteine through the conserved F or W. D genes are given only for firm matches. Expanded clones are given a class, and other clones once, few, many or no size at all.

v_call	j_call	d_call	clone_size	cdr3_nt	cdr3_aa
TRBV28	TRBJ2-7	.	few	TGTGCCAGCAAAGGGGAGCAGTACTTC	CASKGEQYF
TRBV5-1	TRBJ2-1	.	many	TGCGCCAGTCTCGCCGACAGCTACAATGAGCAGTTCTTC	CASLADSYNEQFF
TRBV25-1	TRBJ2-7	TRBD1	many	TGTGCCAGCAGTGGGCAGGGGGCTAACGAGCAGTACTTC	CASSGQGANEQYF
TRBV6-1	TRBJ2-2	.	.	TGTGCCAGCAGTCCGCTAGAAGTCTACAACACCGGGGAGCTGTTTTTT	CASSPLEVYNTGELFF
TRBV29-1	TRBJ2-3	TRBD1	many	TGCAGCGTTGGAGAGGGGGCTAGCACAGATACGCAGTATTTT	CSVGEGASTDTQYF
TRBV6-5	TRBJ2-1	.	.	TGTGCCAGCAGTTACTCGACTGGGGGTCGTGAGCAGTTCTTC	CASSYSTGGREQFF
TRBV18	TRBJ2-5	.	.	TGTGCCAGCTCACCAACCGGGACAAGACAAGAGACCCAGTACTTC	CASSPTGTRQETQYF
TRBV6-5	TRBJ2-7	TRBD2	.	TGTGCCAGCAGTTACGGGACTAGCGGGCCCTACGAGCAGTACTTC	CASSYGTSGPYEQYF
TRBV20-1	TRBJ1-1	.	.	TGCAGTGCTAGAGAGGGTTCAGGGCCGACTGAAGCTTTCTTT	CSAREGSGPTEAFF
TRBV2	TRBJ1-5	.	.	TGTGCCAGCAGTGAGGGGGGGAATAAGCCCCAGCATTTT	CASSEGGNKPQHF
TRBV28	TRBJ1-2	TRBD1	.	TGTGCCAGCAGTAAACAGGGGGCATATGGGGGTAATGGCTACACCTTC	CASSKQGAYGGNGYTF
TRBV20-1	TRBJ2-3	TRBD2	few	TGCAGTGCTAGCCGGGGTAGCGGGAGGACAGATACGCAGTATTTT	CSASRGSGRTDTQYF
TRBV10-3	TRBJ2-7	TRBD2	.	TGTGCCATCAGTGAATCTGCGGGAGGGCCCTACGAGCAGTACTTC	CAISESAGGPYEQYF
TRBV4-3	TRBJ1-6	.	many	TGCGCCAGCAGCCCGGGGAGGGATTCACCCCTCCACTTT	CASSPGRDSPLHF
TRBV28	TRBJ2-1	.	.	TGTGCCAGCAGTCAGAGAGAAAATGAGCAGTTCTTC	CASSQRENEQFF
TRBV28	TRBJ2-3	.	.	TGTGCCAGCAGCCCAGGGGTTCCTAGCACAGATACGCAGTATTTT	CASSPGVPSTDTQYF
TRBV20-1	TRBJ2-1	TRBD2	.	TGCAGTGCTATGACTAGCGGCATCTCCTACAATGAGCAGTTCTTC	CSAMTSGISYNEQFF
TRBV29-1	TRBJ1-2	.	few	TGCAGCGTTGATCAGGGACGGAACTATGGCTACACCTTC	CSVDQGRNYGYTF
TRBV20-1	TRBJ2-7	.	many	TGCAGTGCCATAGTTCCGAAGGCAGGGATTCTTCGCGAGCAGTACTTC	CSAIVPKAGILREQYF
TRBV20-1	TRBJ1-6	.	many	TGCAGTGCTCCCTCCCGGGGGGCTAATTCACCCCTCCACTTT	CSAPSRGANSPLHF
TRBV28	TRBJ2-1	.	few	TGTGCCAGCAGAGAAGGGGGGGATGAGCAGTTCTTC	CASREGGDEQFF
TRBV20-1	TRBJ2-7	TRBD1	.	TGCAGTGCAACCGGGACAGGGCTTCTTTCCTACGAGCAGTACTTC	CSATGTGLLSYEQYF
TRBV20-1	TRBJ2-7	.	many	TGCAGTGCTGGCGGACATTCTACCTACGAGCAGTACTTC	CSAGGHSTYEQYF
TRBV15	TRBJ2-4	TRBD2	.	TGTGCCACCAGCGGTCGCCAAACTAGCGCGATTCAGTACTTC	CATSGRQTSAIQYF
TRBV28	TRBJ2-1	TRBD2	.	TGTGCCAGCAGTTTATACTTCCTAGCGGGAGAGGACAATGAGCAGTTCTTC	CASSLYFLAGEDNEQFF
TRBV20-1	TRBJ2-5	.	few	TGCAGTGAAGTCTACCGGGAGACCCAGTACTTC	CSEVYRETQYF
TRBV12-3/TRBV12-4	TRBJ2-1	TRBD1	few	TGTGCCAGCAGCCCGGATGCCCGGGACAGGGGTGGTAATGAGCAGTTCTTC	CASSPDARDRGGNEQFF
TRBV27	TRBJ2-2	.	.	TGTGCCAGCAGTCCGACCCTCGGGACGGGAACGGCCGGGGAGCTGTTTTTT	CASSPTLGTGTAGELFF
TRBV25-1	TRBJ2-7	.	.	TGTGCCAGCAGTCATCTGGGGTACTACGAGCAGTACTTC	CASSHLGYYEQYF
TRBV12-3/TRBV12-4	TRBJ2-5	TRBD2	few	TGTGCCAGCAGTTCCATCGTAGCGGGAGAGACCCAGTACTTC	CASSSIVAGETQYF
TRBV7-8	TRBJ2-1	TRBD1	few	TGTGCCAGCAGCTTAGTGGGACAGGGGGACTACAATGAGCAGTTCTTC	CASSLVGQGDYNEQFF
TRBV20-1	TRBJ2-7	.	many	TGCAGTGCTAGGGCCCAATACGAGCAGTACTTC	CSARAQYEQYF
TRBV29-1	TRBJ2-1	.	many	TGCAGCGTTGAATTGGGCCCTAAAAATGAGCAGTTCTTC	CSVELGPKNEQFF
TRBV28	TRBJ1-1	.	.	TGTGCCAGCAGTTTATGGGCAGGGGTCACTGAAGCTTTCTTT	CASSLWAGVTEAFF
TRBV5-1	TRBJ2-1	TRBD2	few	TGCGCCAGCAGCTTCCTCCTAGCGGGAGGTGTCTACAATGAGCAGTTCTTC	CASSFLLAGGVYNEQFF